These 27 T cell receptor beta chains originate from one sample sequenced in a study of cytomegalovirus exposure and HLA in healthy donors (TCRdb year 2017). Libraries were made using the immunoSEQ multiplex PCR assay. For the multiplex PCR, a mixture combining 60 forward primers for TCR Vbeta segments and 13 reverse primers for TCR Jbeta segments was used. The clones in this table, taken by TCRdb from immuneACCESS, are in-frame only. Not every clone is retained; where verified, under half of the shortfall comes from an unresolved V gene, and the cause of the rest is unknown. The sample table lists 150,000 to 200,000 clones, roughly 80% of them with a count of one. The ten top clones hold around 2% of the sample. Material for sequencing was PBMCs. All receptors derive from a human donor in good health.

This rearrangement joins TRBV7-2 to TRBJ2-3; 14 bases are a match to TRBD2. This CDR3 has 15 residues. In germline, CDR1 is SGHTA, CDR2 FQGNSA. The V segment lost 6 bases and the J segment 3 bases; nucleotides outside the gene matches: 2. The CDR3 spells CASRTSGGVTDTQYF. In DNA, the CDR3 is TGTGCCAGCAGGACTAGCGGGGGGGTAACAGATACGCAGTATTTT.

The CDR3 region is CASSPPRETQYF. CDR3 DNA sequence: TGTGCCAGCTCACCACCGCGAGAGACCCAGTACTTC. The chain has TRBV18 and TRBJ2-5; D unresolved. The CDR3 sequence is 12 residues long. CDR1 and CDR2 from the germline V gene are KGHSH and LQKENI. V lost 0 bases, J lost 4 bases, and 3 bases lay in between.

The chain carries TRBV5-1 and TRBJ2-1; TRBD2 aligns across 9 bases. Germline-derived CDR1 and CDR2 are SGHRS and YFSETQ. This CDR3 contains 17 residues. V lost 2 bases to trimming and J lost 7 bases; unmatched junction nucleotides: 13. CDR3 amino acids: CASSFPAGGSRWNEQFF. CDR3 nucleotide sequence: TGCGCCAGCAGCTTCCCAGCGGGGGGATCTCGATGGAATGAGCAGTTCTTC.

Written as DNA, the CDR3 is TGTGCCAGCAGCTTCCCTGACAGGGGAGGAGGTAATCAGCCCCAGCATTTT. Its protein product is CASSFPDRGGGNQPQHF. V usage is TRBV7-2 and J usage is TRBJ1-5, with 8 bases fitting TRBD1. V lost 3 bases, J lost 4 bases, and 11 bases stayed unmatched. The CDR3 has 17 residues. CDR1 is SGHTA, CDR2 FQGNSA, per germline.

CDR3 sequence: CASSYTGGGQYF. The CDR3, as DNA: TGTGCCAGCAGCTATACGGGCGGGGGGCAGTATTTT. The chain links TRBV9 to TRBJ2-3; TRBD2 aligns across 7 bases. Germline CDR1 is SGDLS and CDR2 is YYNGEE. The ends lost 4 bases at V and 11 bases at J; junction bases unmatched: 7. The CDR3 length is 12 residues. The variable domain in full, with the rest retrieved from reference TRBV9 and TRBJ2-3, is DSGVTQTPKHLITATGQRVTLRCSPRSGDLSVYWYQQSLDQGLQFLIQYYNGEERAKGNILERFSAQQFPDLHSELNLSSLELGDSALYFCASSYTGGGQYFGPGTRLTVL.

CDR3: CASSVTGSEQYF. The CDR3 DNA is TGTGCCAGCAGCGTGACAGGGAGCGAGCAGTACTTC. The V gene is TRBV11-2, the J gene TRBJ2-7; 7 bases align to TRBD1. J was trimmed by 6 bases and V by 5 bases; bases with no gene match: 4. Looked up from germline, CDR1 is SGHAT and CDR2 is FQNNGV. The CDR3 is 12 amino acids.

J is TRBJ1-2 and V is TRBV6-5; D gene uncertain. Germline CDR1 and CDR2: MNHEY and SVGAGI. V shed 2 bases and J shed 4 bases, with 8 bases lying between them. The CDR3 runs to 13 residues. The CDR3 DNA follows: TGTGCCAGCAGTTACGGTAACGGCTATGGCTACACCTTC. It is translated as CASSYGNGYGYTF.

This chain connects TRBV9 to TRBJ1-5; 7 bases are shared with TRBD1. Looked up from germline, CDR1 is SGDLS and CDR2 is YYNGEE. V trimming: 2 bases; J trimming: 5 bases; junction bases outside the gene matches: 7. The length of the CDR3 is 15 residues. The CDR3 sequence is CASSVGKTGDQPQHF. The CDR3 DNA sequence: TGTGCCAGCAGCGTGGGTAAAACAGGGGATCAGCCCCAGCATTTT.

The chain employs TRBV27 and TRBJ2-7; 7 bases fit TRBD1. Germline trimming cut 8 bases from V and 0 bases from J; bases unmatched to any gene: 4. This CDR3 spans 13 amino acids. Germline V lookup: CDR1 MNHEY, CDR2 SMNVEV (reference sequence). In nucleotides, the CDR3 is TGTGCCAGCCGCCGGGACAGCTCCTACGAGCAGTACTTC. Residues: CASRRDSSYEQYF.

The J gene is TRBJ2-7, the V gene TRBV15; D ambiguous. V was pared by 1 base and J by 6 bases, with 7 bases between. This CDR3 contains 12 residues. Germline loops: CDR1 LNHNV, CDR2 YYDKDF (reference sequence). The CDR3 DNA reads TGTGCCACCAGCAGAGCTGCGGCCGAGCAGTACTTC. It encodes CATSRAAAEQYF.

Only one count was recorded for this clone. V and J are TRBV7-3 and TRBJ2-3; maybe TRBD2 (6 bases). CDR1 and CDR2 (germline): SGHTA, FQGTGA. The CDR3 sequence is 14 residues long. Trimming took 1 base from V and 4 from J, leaving 9 bases between them. As DNA, the CDR3 is TGTGCCAGCAGCTTAAACGGGGGAGCAGATACGCAGTATTTT. Amino acid sequence: CASSLNGGADTQYF.

This clone was counted between two and nine times. The V call is TRBV25-1, the J call TRBJ1-1, with 7 bases lining up with TRBD1. Losses at the gene ends were 5 bases for V and 5 bases for J; bases not matched to a gene: 8. The CDR3 consists of 14 residues. CDR1 is MGHDK and CDR2 is SYGVNS in the germline V gene. The DNA for the CDR3 is TGTGCCAGCAGTCAGACAGGGCTAGGAACTGAAGCTTTCTTT. Its translation: CASSQTGLGTEAFF.

The V and J genes are TRBV7-9 and TRBJ1-1; TRBD1 might be the D (5 bases). V dropped 10 bases and J dropped 10 bases, with 13 bases sitting between them. The CDR3 has 10 amino acids. CDR1 and CDR2 from the germline V gene are SEHNR and FQNEAQ (reference sequence). This chain's CDR3 is CAILGRGAFF. For the CDR3, the DNA is TGTGCCATCCTCGGGAGGGGAGCTTTCTTT.

V gene TRBV19 combines with J gene TRBJ1-4, with a weak D call TRBD1 (6 bases). V lost 8 bases, J lost 4 bases, and 14 bases lay in between. From germline, CDR1 is LNHDA and CDR2 SQIVND (reference sequence). This CDR3 is built from 14 residues. CDR3 region: CASRTGTLNEKLFF. The DNA for the CDR3 is TGTGCCAGTCGAACCGGGACACTTAATGAAAAACTGTTTTTT.

The V call is TRBV2, the J call TRBJ1-2; 7 nucleotides match TRBD1. V lost 8 bases to trimming and J lost 3 bases; unmatched junction nucleotides: 12. This CDR3 contains 15 residues. Germline lookup yields CDR1 SNHLY and CDR2 FYNNEI. The CDR3 loop reads CASGLWRQGDYGYTF. The CDR3 DNA follows: TGTGCCAGCGGCCTTTGGCGGCAGGGGGACTATGGCTACACCTTC.

This clone occurred a few times. The V and J genes are TRBV9 and TRBJ2-5; perhaps TRBD2 as D (6 bases). The germline gives CDR1 SGDLS, CDR2 YYNGEE. The CDR3 length is 16 residues. V was trimmed by 0 bases and J by 5 bases, leaving 17 bases between them. CDR3 amino acids: CASSVVSGGFYETQYF. Here the CDR3 DNA reads TGTGCCAGCAGCGTAGTATCTGGGGGGTTTTACGAGACCCAGTACTTC.

This chain joins TRBV25-1 and TRBJ2-1; 10 positions agree with TRBD1. V lost 3 bases to trimming and J lost 6 bases; unmatched junction nucleotides: 2. The CDR3 length is 14 residues. Germline lookup yields CDR1 MGHDK and CDR2 SYGVNS. CDR3 amino acids: CASSDRTGGNEQFF. CDR3 DNA: TGTGCCAGCAGTGATAGGACAGGGGGCAATGAGCAGTTCTTC.

The genes are TRBV4-3 and TRBJ1-4, with D uncertain. The CDR3 spans 18 residues. The V end lost 3 bases, the J end lost 0 bases, and 17 bases lay between the germline ends. Germline V lookup: CDR1 LGHNA, CDR2 YSLEER. The CDR3 spells CASSQFLSGGTTNEKLFF. The CDR3 DNA sequence: TGCGCCAGCAGCCAGTTTCTATCAGGAGGGACAACTAATGAAAAACTGTTTTTT.

J is TRBJ1-2 and V is TRBV5-1, with D unclear. This CDR3 is built from 16 residues. The ends were cut back, 4 bases at V and 2 bases at J, with 18 bases in the middle. Germline V lookup: CDR1 SGHRS, CDR2 YFSETQ. CDR3 amino acids: CASSPDSARGNYGYTF. DNA for the CDR3: TGCGCCAGCAGCCCAGACTCGGCGCGCGGCAACTATGGCTACACCTTC.

The chain joins TRBV6-1 to TRBJ2-6, with D tentatively TRBD1 (5 bases). CDR1 MNHNS and CDR2 SASEGT come from the germline V gene. This CDR3 is built from 15 residues. The germline V and J ends were trimmed by 6 bases and 4 bases, with 13 bases remaining between them. This CDR3 is CASRLDSAGANVLTF. CDR3 nucleotides: TGTGCCAGCAGGCTCGACAGTGCCGGGGCCAACGTCCTGACTTTC.

The chain carries TRBV5-1 and TRBJ2-2; tentative D call: TRBD2 (5 bases). CDR1 SGHRS and CDR2 YFSETQ come from the germline V gene. The CDR3 consists of 13 residues. Trimming removed 4 bases at V and 5 bases at J, with 9 bases between. CDR3 loop: CASSGRETGELFF. The CDR3 nucleotides read TGCGCCAGCAGCGGCCGGGAAACCGGGGAGCTGTTTTTT.

This clone has only a few counts. The chain has TRBV4-2 and TRBJ1-6; 10 bases align to TRBD1. V dropped 4 bases and J dropped 5; count of bases not matched to a gene: 11. The CDR3 is 18 residues long. Per the germline V gene, CDR1 is LGHNA and CDR2 is YNFKEQ. This chain's CDR3 is CASSRLIRQGANNSPLHF. The CDR3 nucleotides read TGTGCCAGCAGCCGACTGATCCGACAGGGGGCGAATAATTCACCCCTCCACTTT.

This chain links TRBV7-9 with TRBJ1-1, with D maybe TRBD1 (5 bases). Germline V gene lookup returns CDR1 SEHNR and CDR2 FQNEAQ (reference sequence). The V end was cut by 4 bases, the J end by 5 bases, with 11 bases between. The CDR3 runs to 13 residues. CDR3 in amino acids: CASSSWRGTEAFF. DNA for the CDR3: TGTGCCAGCAGCTCATGGAGGGGTACTGAAGCTTTCTTT.

The chain couples TRBV25-1 to TRBJ1-1, with 8 bases identical to TRBD1. Looked up from germline, CDR1 is MGHDK and CDR2 is SYGVNS. The CDR3 is 14 residues long. J gave up 1 base and V 4 bases, and 2 bases lay outside the gene matches. In DNA, the CDR3 is TGTGCCAGCAGTGTGACAGGGGCGAACACTGAAGCTTTCTTT. It translates to CASSVTGANTEAFF.

This clone is a singleton in its sample. This sequence joins TRBV5-1 and TRBJ2-1; 11 bases are a match to TRBD2. The germline V gene encodes CDR1 SGHRS and CDR2 YFSETQ. The CDR3 is 16 amino acids. J lost 7 bases, V lost 0 bases, and 6 bases had no gene match. The DNA of the CDR3 is TGCGCCAGCAGCTTGGAGGGTAGCGGGGGGGCGAATGAGCAGTTCTTC. Its translation is CASSLEGSGGANEQFF.

For this clone: Other DNA sequences in the sample encode the same CDR3. This chain connects TRBV6-5 to TRBJ2-7; TRBD1 matches at 7 bases. CDR1 MNHEY and CDR2 SVGAGI come from the germline V gene. V shed 2 bases, J shed 3 bases, and the junction held 1 base outside the gene matches. The CDR3 loop spans 13 amino acids. CDR3 coding DNA: TGTGCCAGCAGTTACCGACAGGGCTACGAGCAGTACTTC. Translation: CASSYRQGYEQYF.

This clone has a handful of counts. This chain uses TRBV2 with TRBJ2-2; a possible D gene is TRBD1 (6 bases). The CDR3 is made up of 15 amino acids. Per the germline V gene, CDR1 is SNHLY and CDR2 is FYNNEI. Trimming took 7 bases from V and 0 from J, leaving 12 bases between them. The CDR3, as DNA: TGTGCCAGCAAACGGGACACAGCGAACACCGGGGAGCTGTTTTTT. It encodes CASKRDTANTGELFF.